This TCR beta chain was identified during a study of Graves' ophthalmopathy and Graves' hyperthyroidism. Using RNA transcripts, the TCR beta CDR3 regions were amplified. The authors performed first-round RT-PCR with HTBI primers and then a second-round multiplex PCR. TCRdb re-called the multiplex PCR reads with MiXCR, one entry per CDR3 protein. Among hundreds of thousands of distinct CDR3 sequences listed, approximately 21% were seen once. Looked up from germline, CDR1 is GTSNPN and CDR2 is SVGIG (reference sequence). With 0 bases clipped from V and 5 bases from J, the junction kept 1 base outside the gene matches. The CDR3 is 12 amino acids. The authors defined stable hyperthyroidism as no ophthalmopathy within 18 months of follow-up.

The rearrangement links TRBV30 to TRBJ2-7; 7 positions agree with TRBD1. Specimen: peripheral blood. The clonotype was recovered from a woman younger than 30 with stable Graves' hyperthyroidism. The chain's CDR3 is CAWSVQGNEQYF. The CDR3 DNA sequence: TGTGCCTGGAGTGTACAGGGGAACGAGCAGTACTTC. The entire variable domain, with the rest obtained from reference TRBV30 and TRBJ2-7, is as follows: SQTIHQWPATLVQPVGSPLSLECTVEGTSNPNLYWYRQAAGRGLQLLFYSVGIGQISSEVPQNLSASRPQDRQFILSSKKLLLSDSGFYLCAWSVQGNEQYFGPGTRLTVT.